This TCR beta chain was sequenced in a study of Ad26.COV2.S vaccination and SARS-CoV-2 variants. Whole-study context: Donor allocation was to the COV1001 Ad26.COV2.S trial arm. Ad26.COV2.S, an intramuscular injection, was given once or twice 56 days apart. Study results and caveats: Possible underestimation of total T cell responses by the TCR breadth and depth analyses was noted. Vaccine recipients showed a spike-specific TCR breadth that was higher than in placebo recipients.

For this clone: Its antigen remains unidentified.

Produced via immunoSEQ multiplex PCR; TCRdb's table is partial and in-frame only. The table includes about 680,000 clones, 70% to 90% detected once. Treatment denoted: 15 to 20 received Ad26.COV2.S at low or high dose, single or two shots; about 5 received placebo; per-sample allocation not given. The samples date from day 63 after the first vaccine or placebo injection. In germline, CDR1 is SGDLS, CDR2 YYNGEE. V lost 0 bases to trimming and J lost 8 bases; unmatched junction nucleotides: 7. The CDR3 spans 15 residues. The V and J genes are TRBV9 and TRBJ2-1; 8 nucleotides agree with TRBD2. The source material was peripheral blood, sampled in a trial of Ad26.COV2.S vaccine versus placebo. The source of this sequence is a person aged 18-65 years who received the Ad26.COV2.S COVID-19 vaccine or a placebo. The CDR3 coding sequence is TGTGCCAGCAGCGTAGTAACGGGAGGGCCGCATGAGCAGTTCTTC. Its translation: CASSVVTGGPHEQFF.